This T cell receptor (beta chain) was captured by sequencing in a study of cytomegalovirus exposure and HLA in healthy donors. Primers: 60 Vbeta forward and 13 Jbeta reverse. Generated by immunoSEQ multiplex PCR, the TCRdb table keeps only in-frame clones and is missing some. Counted here are roughly 120,000 clones, about 86% occurring once; the ten biggest clones make up roughly 2.3%. With regard to this clone: Its cognate antigen is unknown.

This CDR3 has 15 amino acids. CDR1 is MNHEY and CDR2 is SMNVEV in the germline V gene (reference sequence). The V gene end was trimmed by 5 bases and the J gene end by 4 bases; junction bases not matched to a gene: 11. Points from the study as a whole: A later analysis by the authors found several of the most significant clusters apparently linked to common viral pathogens.

The sequence was collected from a woman aged 30 to 39 in good health and CMV-seronegative. Sequenced material: PBMCs. This chain links TRBV27 with TRBJ2-7, with TRBD2 matching over 7 bases. CDR3 sequence (DNA): TGTGCCAGCAGTAGTTCGTGGGAGGGCCCGTACGAGCAGTACTTC. It is translated as CASSSSWEGPYEQYF.